The TCR beta chain under discussion was sequenced for a study of CD8 T cells in ankylosing spondylitis. Study results and limitations: Previous work reported some of these motif variants in the synovial fluid and blood of reactive arthritis. As reported, disease-linked clones showed significant enrichment in matched ankylosing spondylitis synovial fluid. A motif in TCR beta, a set of eight highly homologous variants, appeared characteristic of ankylosing spondylitis blood.

TCRdb analysed the 5' RACE reads with MiXCR anew, one entry per CDR3 protein. The top ten hold approximately 3.5% of the sample, which has roughly 490,000 distinct CDR3 sequences, roughly 5.2% seen once. This clonotype has ten or more counts. Its antigen is unidentified. Germline V CDR1 and CDR2: MNHNS, SASEGT. The CDR3 is made up of 14 amino acids. The V gene lost 3 bases and the J gene lost 2 bases, with 10 bases spanning the gap. The sequenced sample was blood, either unsorted or a sorted T cell fraction (not recorded which). The TCR was taken from a male donor with ankylosing spondylitis. The chain recombines TRBV6-1 with TRBJ1-2; D gene ambiguous. CDR3 in DNA: TGTGCCAGCAGTGAGCCCGGGTTGAACTATGGCTACACCTTC. This encodes CASSEPGLNYGYTF.